Each of the 6 T cell receptor beta chains below was sequenced from the same sample in a study of beta chain features in type 1 diabetes. Isolated RNA was reverse transcribed in full, so expressed TCRB transcripts were sequenced. Clones were sequenced by immunoSEQ multiplex PCR, and TCRdb holds only the in-frame ones, with some missing. This sample has roughly 300,000 clones; approximately 8% occur once, and the top ten carry roughly 0.44%. The sequencing sample was made of central memory CD4+ T cells from blood. These receptors were collected from a woman aged 18-35 years in good health.

This clone turned up a few times. The CDR3 reads CASSFQLLNNEQFF. The CDR3 DNA is TGTGCCAGCAGTTTCCAGCTCCTGAACAATGAGCAGTTCTTC. The genes are TRBV28 and TRBJ2-1; D call uncertain. This CDR3 region has 14 residues. Germline V gene data show CDR1 as MDHEN and CDR2 as SYDVKM. V shed 3 bases and J shed 5 bases, with 11 bases lying between them.

J is TRBJ2-7 and V is TRBV15, with 9 bases identical to TRBD2. The V and J ends lost 5 bases and 4 bases, in that order; junction bases with no gene match: 6. The CDR3 has 14 residues. Germline CDR1 and CDR2: LNHNV and YYDKDF (reference sequence). The DNA of the CDR3 is TGTGCCACCAGCCCACCTAGCGGGGCGTACGAGCAGTACTTC. It specifies CATSPPSGAYEQYF. Drawing the rest from reference TRBV15 and TRBJ2-7, the complete variable domain is DAMVIQNPRYQVTQFGKPVTLSCSQTLNHNVMYWYQQKSSQAPKLLFHYYDKDFNNEADTPDNFQSRRPNTSFCFLDIRSPGLGDTAMYLCATSPPSGAYEQYFGPGTRLTVT.

In its sample, this clone was seen a few times. Other DNA sequences in this specimen translate into the identical CDR3. This chain uses TRBV4-3 with TRBJ2-3; 7 bases map to TRBD2. The V gene end was trimmed by 3 bases and the J gene end by 3 bases; junction bases not matched to a gene: 9. Germline V gene sequence: CDR1 LGHNA, CDR2 YSLEER. CDR3 size: 16 residues. Written as DNA, the CDR3 is TGCGCCAGCAGCCAGAGGGGCGGGAGAGGTACAGATACGCAGTATTTT. It codes for CASSQRGGRGTDTQYF.

In this sample, this clone turned up many times. Other DNA sequences in the sample encode the same CDR3. The chain combines TRBV9 with TRBJ2-7, with TRBD2 identical over 13 bases. Trimming took 0 bases from V and 4 from J; bases not matched to a gene: 1. CDR1 is SGDLS and CDR2 is YYNGEE in the germline V gene. The CDR3 runs to 15 residues. The chain's CDR3 is CASSVGTSGRYEQYF. CDR3 coding DNA: TGTGCCAGCAGCGTAGGGACTAGCGGGAGATACGAGCAGTACTTC.

The chain couples TRBV4-1 to TRBJ1-6; tentatively, D is TRBD1 (5 bases). This CDR3 is 15 amino acids long. Trimming removed 0 bases at V and 9 bases at J, with 12 bases between. Germline lookup yields CDR1 MGHRA and CDR2 YSYEKL. The CDR3 region is CASSQDGGIRSPLHF. CDR3 nucleotide sequence: TGCGCCAGCAGCCAAGATGGGGGGATTCGTTCACCCCTCCACTTT.

There are a few counts of this clone. The sample has other DNA sequences that encode this CDR3 too. The V call is TRBV18, the J call TRBJ2-2; D is undetermined. The CDR3 covers 14 residues. The V gene lost 3 bases and the J gene lost 3 bases, with 8 bases spanning the gap. Germline V gene sequence: CDR1 KGHSH, CDR2 LQKENI. CDR3 residues: CASSPGVDTGELFF. The CDR3, as DNA: TGTGCCAGCTCACCTGGAGTGGACACCGGGGAGCTGTTTTTT.